These 28 T cell receptor beta chains originate from one sample sequenced in a study of T-cell memory formation after mild COVID-19. TCRdb itself ran the 5' RACE reads through MiXCR, one entry per CDR3 protein. The sample lists about 240,000 distinct CDR3 sequences; approximately 9% were seen once. The sample comprised PBMCs or a T cell subset sorted from them (not recorded which). All receptors come from a man between 18 and 29 years old who had mild COVID-19 (a few samples of this study predate the infection). Cell type and time point are not known.

This clonotype turned up a few times. The chain recombines TRBV15 with TRBJ2-5, with D possibly matching TRBD2 (5 bases). V lost 3 bases, J lost 2 bases, and 7 bases lay in between. The germline V gene has CDR1 LNHNV and CDR2 YYDKDF (reference sequence). This CDR3 region has 13 residues. DNA for the CDR3: TGTGCCACCAGCAGGCGACTACAAGAGACCCAGTACTTC. This codes for CATSRRLQETQYF.

The V call is TRBV10-3, the J call TRBJ1-2; no definite D call. This CDR3 comprises 14 residues. Germline V CDR1 and CDR2: ENHRY, SYGVKD. V was pared by 2 bases and J by 3 bases, with 10 bases between. CDR3 amino acids: CAISEDREDYGYTF. CDR3 coding DNA: TGTGCCATCAGTGAGGACCGGGAAGACTATGGCTACACCTTC.

This rearrangement joins TRBV29-1 to TRBJ2-3; D not resolved. The ends were cut back, 3 bases at V and 0 bases at J, with 4 bases in the middle. CDR3 length equals 12 residues. Germline lookup yields CDR1 SQVTM and CDR2 ANQGSEA. CDR3 region: CSVETSTDTQYF. In DNA form, the CDR3 reads TGCAGCGTTGAGACTAGCACAGATACGCAGTATTTT.

This clonotype was seen a handful of times. The CDR3 bases are TGTGCCAGCGACAGGGGTGCAGAGACCCAGTACTTC. This encodes CASDRGAETQYF. The chain combines TRBV5-6 with TRBJ2-5; 8 positions match TRBD1. Germline trimming cut 7 bases from V and 4 bases from J; bases unmatched to any gene: 3. The V gene's germline CDR1 is SGHDT and CDR2 YYEEEE. This CDR3 comprises 12 residues.

The rearrangement joins TRBV20-1 to TRBJ2-7; D gene unclear. Per the germline V gene, CDR1 is DFQATT and CDR2 is SNEGSKA (reference sequence). The CDR3 is 14 residues long. V lost 0 bases and J lost 1, with 10 bases in between. CDR3 DNA sequence: TGCAGTGCTAGAGAGGTGACATTGTCCTACGAGCAGTACTTC. This encodes CSAREVTLSYEQYF.

This clonotype was seen a handful of times. V and J are TRBV7-7 and TRBJ2-1; 10 nucleotides align to TRBD2. The V segment lost 1 base and the J segment 0 bases; nucleotides outside the gene matches: 6. The CDR3 is made up of 18 amino acids. CDR1 and CDR2 (germline): SSHAT, FNYEAQ (reference sequence). The CDR3 DNA reads as TGTGCCAGCAGCTTAGAACTAGCGGGGAGAGGCTCCTACAATGAGCAGTTCTTC. It encodes CASSLELAGRGSYNEQFF. The full variable domain, rest sourced from reference TRBV7-7 and TRBJ2-1, is GAGVSQSPRYKVTKRGQDVTLRCDPISSHATLYWYQQALGQGPEFLTYFNYEAQPDKSGLPSDRFSAERPEGSISTLTIQRTEQRDSAMYRCASSLELAGRGSYNEQFFGPGTRLTVL.

This clonotype has just a few counts. The chain has TRBV18 and TRBJ1-1; TRBD1 agrees at 7 bases. Trimming cost V 4 bases and J 1 base; bases outside gene matches: 12. The CDR3 has 17 amino acids. Germline V gives CDR1 KGHSH, CDR2 LQKENI. CDR3 sequence (DNA): TGTGCCAGCTCACAATCAGGGGGATATGGGTCGAACACTGAAGCTTTCTTT. As protein: CASSQSGGYGSNTEAFF.

There are a few counts of this clonotype. This chain joins TRBV27 and TRBJ2-5; a possible D gene is TRBD1 (6 bases). The CDR3 is 14 amino acids. Trimming took off 3 bases at V and 5 bases at J, with 13 bases between the two ends. CDR1 is MNHEY and CDR2 is SMNVEV in the germline V gene (reference sequence). The CDR3 protein is CASSFAGAGETQYF. The CDR3 DNA sequence: TGTGCCAGCAGTTTTGCAGGGGCAGGCGAGACCCAGTACTTC.

A remark on this clonotype: With a much larger clone just one base away, this may be a read error. The chain couples TRBV5-6 to TRBJ2-6; either TRBD1 or TRBD2 may supply D (5 bases each). The ends were cut back, 6 bases at V and 0 bases at J, with 7 bases in the middle. This CDR3 has 14 amino acids. Germline assignment: CDR1 SGHDT and CDR2 YYEEEE. CDR3 nucleotide sequence: TGTGCCAGCATCGGGGCCTCTGGGGCCAACGTCCTGACTTTC. It yields the protein CASIGASGANVLTF.

V is TRBV7-9 and J is TRBJ2-7; perhaps TRBD2 as D (6 bases). V was pared by 0 bases and J by 7 bases, with 10 bases between. From germline, CDR1 is SEHNR and CDR2 FQNEAQ (reference sequence). This CDR3 has 13 residues. CDR3 nucleotide sequence: TGTGCCAGCAGCTTAGCGGAGGGAGGAGAGCAGTACTTC. Amino acids: CASSLAEGGEQYF.

This clonotype was counted at least ten times. This rearrangement joins TRBV5-6 to TRBJ2-2; perhaps TRBD1 as D (6 bases). Trimming shortened V by 2 bases and J by 6 bases, and 11 bases separated the two germline ends. Germline-derived CDR1 and CDR2 are SGHDT and YYEEEE. This CDR3 is built from 14 residues. For the CDR3, the DNA is TGTGCCAGCAGCTTCACAGGGTCCGCCGGGGAGCTGTTTTTT. Its protein is CASSFTGSAGELFF.

Many counts were recorded for this clonotype. The chain joins TRBV6-2 or TRBV6-3 to TRBJ2-7, with TRBD1 as a possible D gene (6 bases). CDR3 length: 14 amino acids. V was cut by 8 bases and J by 3 bases, with 17 bases left in between. Germline V gene lookup returns CDR1 MNHEY and CDR2 SVGEGT. The CDR3 DNA follows: TGTGCCAGCGAGCAACAGGGCCGTGGCTACGAGCAGTACTTC. Translating gives CASEQQGRGYEQYF.

The rearrangement links TRBV24-1 to TRBJ2-1, with D hard to call. Trimming shortened V by 3 bases and J by 6 bases, and 8 bases separated the two germline ends. The CDR3 extends over 13 amino acids. Germline-derived CDR1 and CDR2 are KGHDR and SFDVKD. In nucleotides, the CDR3 is TGTGCCACCAGTGATGTACAGTTCAATGAGCAGTTCTTC. It translates to CATSDVQFNEQFF.

The chain carries TRBV5-1 and TRBJ2-3, with 8 bases aligning to TRBD1. The ends lost 2 bases at V and 6 bases at J; junction bases unmatched: 8. From germline, CDR1 is SGHRS and CDR2 YFSETQ. The CDR3 has 15 residues. This chain's CDR3 is CASSLSGTGGDTQYF. The CDR3 nucleotides are TGCGCCAGCAGCTTATCCGGGACAGGCGGGGATACGCAGTATTTT. The whole variable domain, filled in from reference TRBV5-1 and TRBJ2-3, reads KAGVTQTPRYLIKTRGQQVTLSCSPISGHRSVSWYQQTPGQGLQFLFEYFSETQRNKGNFPGRFSGRQFSNSRSEMNVSTLELGDSALYLCASSLSGTGGDTQYFGPGTRLTVL.

This clonotype was seen many times. This sequence joins TRBV7-2 and TRBJ2-4; no clear D gene. The CDR3 is 13 residues long. The germline CDR1 and CDR2 sequences are SGHTA and FQGNSA. The ends were cut back, 4 bases at V and 12 bases at J, with 16 bases in the middle. As DNA, the CDR3 is TGTGCCAGCAGCTACCCCCCGCTGGTACCTCAGTACTTC. Translating gives CASSYPPLVPQYF.

The chain carries TRBV15 and TRBJ2-5, with D possibly being TRBD1 or TRBD2 (6 bases each). Per germline, CDR1 LNHNV and CDR2 YYDKDF (reference sequence). The CDR3 is 15 amino acids. Trimming left V 4 bases short and J 2 bases short, with 14 bases between. The CDR3 nucleotides are TGTGCCACCAGCATGGGACATCGGGGGCAAGAGACCCAGTACTTC. This codes for CATSMGHRGQETQYF. The full variable domain, rest sourced from reference TRBV15 and TRBJ2-5, is DAMVIQNPRYQVTQFGKPVTLSCSQTLNHNVMYWYQQKSSQAPKLLFHYYDKDFNNEADTPDNFQSRRPNTSFCFLDIRSPGLGDTAMYLCATSMGHRGQETQYFGPGTRLLVL.

This clonotype showed up just a few times. The rearrangement uses TRBV5-1 and TRBJ2-3; 9 bases align to TRBD2. V lost 0 bases to trimming and J lost 2 bases; unmatched junction nucleotides: 4. CDR1 and CDR2 (germline): SGHRS, YFSETQ. There are 16 residues in the CDR3. The CDR3 DNA reads TGCGCCAGCAGCTTGGACCCTAGCGGGAACACAGATACGCAGTATTTT. Translation gives CASSLDPSGNTDTQYF.

This clonotype was seen a few times. The rearrangement links TRBV28 to TRBJ2-5, with 8 nucleotides matching TRBD2. The germline V gene has CDR1 MDHEN and CDR2 SYDVKM. The ends lost 5 bases at V and 4 bases at J; junction bases unmatched: 12. This CDR3 comprises 16 residues. In nucleotides, the CDR3 is TGTGCCAGCAGTCCCTCCGGGAGGGCTAGCAGAGAGACCCAGTACTTC. It translates to CASSPSGRASRETQYF.

This clonotype was counted ten times or more. The rearrangement joins TRBV27 to TRBJ2-3; 11 bases match TRBD2. Germline V gene lookup returns CDR1 MNHEY and CDR2 SMNVEV (reference sequence). With V trimmed by 5 bases and J by 8 bases, 6 bases remained unmatched. The CDR3 has 14 residues. The CDR3 nucleotides read TGTGCCAGCAGTCCCTTAGCGGGGGGGCGTACGCAGTATTTT. It is translated as CASSPLAGGRTQYF.

This clonotype was counted only a few times. The chain links TRBV5-1 to TRBJ2-3, with no clear D. The CDR3 length is 16 residues. Germline CDR1 and CDR2: SGHRS and YFSETQ. The ends were cut back, 1 base at V and 2 bases at J, with 14 bases in the middle. The CDR3 nucleotides read TGCGCCAGCAGCTTGATGTCCGGACGGCACACAGATACGCAGTATTTT. This sequence encodes CASSLMSGRHTDTQYF.

This clonotype showed up just a few times. CDR3 in amino acids: CASSLAAGKNTEAFF. CDR3 DNA: TGTGCCAGCAGCTTAGCGGCAGGGAAGAACACTGAAGCTTTCTTT. The chain employs TRBV7-9 and TRBJ1-1, with a tentative D call TRBD1 (5 bases). V lost 0 bases, J lost 1 base, and 9 bases lay in between. Germline V gives CDR1 SEHNR, CDR2 FQNEAQ (reference sequence). The CDR3 extends over 15 amino acids.

This clonotype has more than one count but fewer than ten. The CDR3 loop reads CSARIQGTGAFYEQYV. The CDR3, as DNA: TGCAGTGCTAGGATACAGGGGACAGGCGCCTTCTACGAGCAGTACGTC. The chain combines TRBV20-1 with TRBJ2-7, with 8 bases aligning to TRBD1. The CDR3 is 16 amino acids. The germline V gene encodes CDR1 DFQATT and CDR2 SNEGSKA (reference sequence). The J segment lost 3 bases and the V segment lost 3 bases, leaving 13 bases of the junction unmatched.

The chain has TRBV6-6 and TRBJ1-1; D ambiguous. Trimming took 2 bases from V and 4 from J, leaving 11 bases between them. The germline CDR1 and CDR2 sequences are MNHNY and SVGAGI (reference sequence). The CDR3 has 14 residues. CDR3 nucleotide sequence: TGTGCCAGCAGTTACACGGTGAGTGGCACTGAAGCTTTCTTT. It yields the protein CASSYTVSGTEAFF.

This clonotype was counted between two and nine times. This rearrangement joins TRBV3-1 to TRBJ2-2; D remains unclear. Germline V CDR1 and CDR2: LGHDT, YNNKEL (reference sequence). This CDR3 is 14 amino acids long. V lost 6 bases and J lost 10, with 18 bases in between. For the CDR3, the DNA is TGTGCCAGCAGTCCAACGTTCAGATCGGTGGAGCTGTTTTTT. Its protein is CASSPTFRSVELFF.

In its sample, this clonotype was seen a few times. This chain joins TRBV20-1 and TRBJ1-6, with D possibly TRBD1 on 5 matching bases. CDR3 size: 14 residues. Trimming took off 0 bases at V and 7 bases at J, with 10 bases between the two ends. Germline-derived CDR1 and CDR2 are DFQATT and SNEGSKA (reference sequence). The DNA of the CDR3 is TGCAGTGCTAGAGAACCAGGGAGGAATTCACCCCTCCACTTT. Translating it yields CSAREPGRNSPLHF.

A few counts support this clonotype. V usage is TRBV7-2 and J usage is TRBJ2-6; D is possibly TRBD1 (7 bases). The length of the CDR3 is 16 residues. V shed 1 base and J shed 2 bases, with 9 bases lying between them. Germline V lookup: CDR1 SGHTA, CDR2 FQGNSA. This chain's CDR3 is CASSLGGTAGANVLTF. The CDR3, as DNA: TGTGCCAGCAGCTTAGGCGGGACAGCTGGGGCCAACGTCCTGACTTTC.

This clonotype showed up just a few times. This sequence joins TRBV2 and TRBJ1-5, with D hard to call. Germline V gene sequence: CDR1 SNHLY, CDR2 FYNNEI. V lost 2 bases and J 0 bases, leaving 11 bases between the germline ends. The CDR3 has 16 amino acids. The DNA of the CDR3 is TGTGCCAGCAGTGAAAGTTGGGGATATAGCAATCAGCCCCAGCATTTT. Its translation is CASSESWGYSNQPQHF.

This clonotype showed up many times. The rearrangement links TRBV5-1 to TRBJ1-1, with 7 bases identical to TRBD1. The V gene end was trimmed by 0 bases and the J gene end by 10 bases; junction bases not matched to a gene: 9. This CDR3 is 14 amino acids long. Germline V gene lookup returns CDR1 SGHRS and CDR2 YFSETQ. The DNA for the CDR3 is TGCGCCAGCAGCTTGGCCGAGTCGGAGGGGGCAGCTTTCTTT. This gives the protein CASSLAESEGAAFF.